Below are 8 T cell receptor beta chains sequenced from a single sample in a study of CD8 T cells in ankylosing spondylitis. TCRdb passed the 5' RACE reads through MiXCR, listing each CDR3 protein once. The sample includes roughly 200,000 distinct CDR3 sequences, around 25% of them seen just once. The sequenced sample was blood, either unsorted or a sorted T cell fraction (not recorded which). These receptors were taken from a male donor with ankylosing spondylitis or in good health (not recorded which).

The chain couples TRBV12-3 or TRBV12-4 to TRBJ2-1; 15 bases map to TRBD2. CDR3 length equals 18 residues. CDR3 sequence reads: CTCRCGTSGRSSYNEQFF. Written as DNA, the CDR3 is TGTACCTGCAGATGTGGGACTAGCGGGAGGAGCTCCTACAATGAGCAGTTCTTC.

This clonotype was observed many times. V and J are TRBV10-1 and TRBJ2-1; 10 positions match TRBD1. Unmatched junction bases numbered 12, after V lost 3 bases and J lost 7 bases. The germline gives CDR1 WNHNN, CDR2 SYGVQD (reference sequence). This CDR3 spans 17 amino acids. The CDR3 is CASSDWGQGYNWNEQFF. The CDR3 coding sequence is TGCGCCAGCAGTGATTGGGGACAGGGGTATAATTGGAATGAGCAGTTCTTC.

This clonotype was picked up many times. CDR3 sequence (DNA): TGTGCCAGCAGCTTGAAGGGGGGGTCTGGAAACACCATATATTTT. Protein product: CASSLKGGSGNTIYF. The V call is TRBV7-2, the J call TRBJ1-3; D possibly corresponds to TRBD1 (6 bases). Trimming cost V 3 bases and J 1 base, with 10 bases left between them. The CDR3 has 15 amino acids. The V gene's germline CDR1 is SGHTA and CDR2 FQGNSA.

This clonotype was counted many times. The V and J genes are TRBV5-1 and TRBJ1-1; 12 nucleotides agree with TRBD1. The CDR3 covers 16 residues. The V gene end was trimmed by 2 bases and the J gene end by 4 bases; junction bases not matched to a gene: 6. CDR1 SGHRS and CDR2 YFSETQ come from the germline V gene. Here the CDR3 DNA reads TGCGCCAGCAGCTTCCGGGACAGGGGGCGAAGCACTGAAGCTTTCTTT. Translated, it gives CASSFRDRGRSTEAFF.

This clonotype was found many times. The V gene is TRBV10-3, the J gene TRBJ1-4; TRBD1 might be the D (6 bases). CDR3 length: 16 residues. Germline V gives CDR1 ENHRY, CDR2 SYGVKD. V lost 6 bases to trimming and J lost 6 bases, with 20 bases between them. In DNA form, the CDR3 reads TGTGCCATCAGCCCCACCTTAAGGGGGGAGGATGAAAAACTGTTTTTT. Its protein product is CAISPTLRGEDEKLFF.

This clonotype was picked up many times. The V and J genes are TRBV20-1 and TRBJ2-1; D is unresolved. Germline V gene lookup returns CDR1 DFQATT and CDR2 SNEGSKA (reference sequence). This CDR3 contains 11 residues. With 1 base removed from V and 9 bases from J, the gap between germline ends came to 7 bases. The CDR3 is CSARVQLEQFF. In DNA, the CDR3 is TGCAGTGCTAGAGTTCAACTTGAGCAGTTCTTC.

The chain recombines TRBV20-1 with TRBJ2-7; 8 bases are shared with TRBD1. The CDR3 length is 13 residues. Trimming at V came to 6 bases and at J to 6 bases, leaving 10 bases not matched to a gene. Germline V gene lookup returns CDR1 DFQATT and CDR2 SNEGSKA (reference sequence). This chain's CDR3 is CSACIRGRIEQYF. Written as DNA, the CDR3 is TGCAGTGCCTGTATCAGGGGGCGCATCGAGCAGTACTTC.

This clonotype was observed a single time. The CDR3 spells CATSDFRGRALFVNEQFF. Written as DNA, the CDR3 is TGTGCCACCAGTGATTTTCGTGGGAGGGCCTTATTTGTCAATGAGCAGTTCTTC. The chain employs TRBV24-1 and TRBJ2-1; 7 bases align to TRBD2. V lost 1 base to trimming and J lost 6 bases; unmatched junction nucleotides: 14. This CDR3 comprises 18 residues. Germline CDR1 and CDR2: KGHDR and SFDVKD.